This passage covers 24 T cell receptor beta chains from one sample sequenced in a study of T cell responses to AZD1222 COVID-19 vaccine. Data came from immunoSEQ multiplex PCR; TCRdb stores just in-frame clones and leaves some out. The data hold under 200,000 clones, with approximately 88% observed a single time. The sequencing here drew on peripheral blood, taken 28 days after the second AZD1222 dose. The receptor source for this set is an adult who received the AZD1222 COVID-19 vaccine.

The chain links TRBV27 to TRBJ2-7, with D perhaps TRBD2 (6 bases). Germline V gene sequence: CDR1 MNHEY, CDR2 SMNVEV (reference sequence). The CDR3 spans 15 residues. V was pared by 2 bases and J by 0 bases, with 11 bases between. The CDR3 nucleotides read TGTGCCAGCAGTTTAAGGGGACTTACCTCCTACGAGCAGTACTTC. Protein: CASSLRGLTSYEQYF.

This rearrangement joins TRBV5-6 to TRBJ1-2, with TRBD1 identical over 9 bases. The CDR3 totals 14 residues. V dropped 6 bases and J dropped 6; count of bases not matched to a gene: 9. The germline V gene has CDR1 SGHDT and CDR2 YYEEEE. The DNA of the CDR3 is TGTGCCAGCACCTGGGACAGGGCTGGGCATGGCTACACCTTC. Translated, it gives CASTWDRAGHGYTF.

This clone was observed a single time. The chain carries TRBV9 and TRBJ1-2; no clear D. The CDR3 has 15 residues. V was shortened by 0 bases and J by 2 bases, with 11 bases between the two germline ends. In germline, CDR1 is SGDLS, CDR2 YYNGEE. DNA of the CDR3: TGTGCCAGCAGCGTAGATCCGACATCCAACTATGGCTACACCTTC. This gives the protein CASSVDPTSNYGYTF.

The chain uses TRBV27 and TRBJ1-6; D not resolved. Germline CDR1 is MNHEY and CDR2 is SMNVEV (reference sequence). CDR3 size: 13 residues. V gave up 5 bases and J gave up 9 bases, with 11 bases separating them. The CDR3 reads CASSLGIFSPLHF. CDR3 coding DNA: TGTGCCAGCAGTCTCGGAATCTTTTCACCCCTCCACTTT.

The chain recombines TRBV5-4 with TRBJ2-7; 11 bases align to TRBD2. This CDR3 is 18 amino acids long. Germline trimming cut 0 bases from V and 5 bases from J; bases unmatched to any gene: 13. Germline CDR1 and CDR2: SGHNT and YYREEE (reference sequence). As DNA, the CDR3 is TGTGCCAGCAGCTTGGGAAATAGCGGGGGGGCAGTGAGCAACGAGCAGTACTTC. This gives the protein CASSLGNSGGAVSNEQYF.

CDR3 amino acids: CASRGRLDYGYTF. Here the CDR3 DNA reads TGTGCCAGCAGGGGGAGGCTTGACTATGGCTACACCTTC. V and J are TRBV6-5 and TRBJ1-2; D remains unclear. V lost 6 bases to trimming and J lost 3 bases, with 11 bases between them. The CDR3 length is 13 residues. In germline, CDR1 is MNHEY, CDR2 SVGAGI.

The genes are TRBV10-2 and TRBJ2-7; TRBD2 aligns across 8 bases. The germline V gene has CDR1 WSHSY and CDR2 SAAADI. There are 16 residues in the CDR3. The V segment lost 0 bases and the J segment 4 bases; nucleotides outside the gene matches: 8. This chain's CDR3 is CASSESLAGVDYEQYF. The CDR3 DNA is TGCGCCAGCAGTGAGTCGCTAGCGGGTGTGGATTACGAGCAGTACTTC.

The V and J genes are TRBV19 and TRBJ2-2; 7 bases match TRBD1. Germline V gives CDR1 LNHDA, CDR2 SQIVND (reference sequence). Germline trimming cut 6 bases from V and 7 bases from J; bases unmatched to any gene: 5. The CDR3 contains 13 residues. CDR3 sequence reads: CASRTGSSGELFF. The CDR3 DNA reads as TGTGCCAGTAGGACAGGGTCAAGCGGGGAGCTGTTTTTT. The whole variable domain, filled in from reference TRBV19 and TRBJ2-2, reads DGGITQSPKYLFRKEGQNVTLSCEQNLNHDAMYWYRQDPGQGLRLIYYSQIVNDFQKGDIAEGYSVSREKKESFPLTVTSAQKNPTAFYLCASRTGSSGELFFGEGSRLTVL.

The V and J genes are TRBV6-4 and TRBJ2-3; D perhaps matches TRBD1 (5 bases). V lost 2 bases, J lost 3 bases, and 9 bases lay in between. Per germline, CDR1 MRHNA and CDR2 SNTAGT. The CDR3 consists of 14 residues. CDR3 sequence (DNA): TGTGCCAGCAGTGACACAGGACCGACAGATACGCAGTATTTT. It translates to CASSDTGPTDTQYF.

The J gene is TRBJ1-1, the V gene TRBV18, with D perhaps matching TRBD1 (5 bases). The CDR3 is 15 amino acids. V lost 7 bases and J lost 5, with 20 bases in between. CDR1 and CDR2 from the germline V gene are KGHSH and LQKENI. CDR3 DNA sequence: TGTGCCAGCTTACCTATCCCTGGGGGGGAGACTGAAGCTTTCTTT. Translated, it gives CASLPIPGGETEAFF.

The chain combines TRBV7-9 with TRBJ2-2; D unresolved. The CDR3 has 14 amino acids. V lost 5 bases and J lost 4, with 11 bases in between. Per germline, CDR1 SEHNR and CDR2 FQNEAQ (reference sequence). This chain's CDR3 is CASSPATPTGELFF. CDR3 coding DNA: TGTGCCAGCAGCCCTGCAACCCCCACCGGGGAGCTGTTTTTT.

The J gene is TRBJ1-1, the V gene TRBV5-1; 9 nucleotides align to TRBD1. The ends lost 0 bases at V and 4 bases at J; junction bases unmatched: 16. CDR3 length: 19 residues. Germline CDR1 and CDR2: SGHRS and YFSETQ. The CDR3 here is CASSLGGTGTLSTGTEAFF. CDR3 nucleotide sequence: TGCGCCAGCAGCTTGGGAGGGACAGGGACCCTTTCGACGGGCACTGAAGCTTTCTTT.

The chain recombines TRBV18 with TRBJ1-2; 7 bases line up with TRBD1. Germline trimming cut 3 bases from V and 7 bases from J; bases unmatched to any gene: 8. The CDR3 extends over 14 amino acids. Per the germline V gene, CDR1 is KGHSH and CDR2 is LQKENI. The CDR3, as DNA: TGTGCCAGCTCACCGAAAGGGGGCGAGGGTGGCTACACCTTC. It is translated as CASSPKGGEGGYTF.

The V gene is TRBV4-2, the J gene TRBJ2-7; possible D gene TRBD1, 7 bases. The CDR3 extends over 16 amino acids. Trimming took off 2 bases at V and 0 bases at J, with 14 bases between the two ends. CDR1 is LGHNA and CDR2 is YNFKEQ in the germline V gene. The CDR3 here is CASSQMAGQTSYEQYF. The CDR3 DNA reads TGTGCCAGCAGCCAAATGGCGGGACAGACCTCCTACGAGCAGTACTTC.

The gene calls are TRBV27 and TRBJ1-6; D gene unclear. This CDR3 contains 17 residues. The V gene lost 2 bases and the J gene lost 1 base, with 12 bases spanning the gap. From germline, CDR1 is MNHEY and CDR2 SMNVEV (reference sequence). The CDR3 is CASSLAGSGSYNSPLHF. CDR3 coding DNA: TGTGCCAGCAGTTTAGCCGGGTCGGGGTCCTATAATTCACCCCTCCACTTT.

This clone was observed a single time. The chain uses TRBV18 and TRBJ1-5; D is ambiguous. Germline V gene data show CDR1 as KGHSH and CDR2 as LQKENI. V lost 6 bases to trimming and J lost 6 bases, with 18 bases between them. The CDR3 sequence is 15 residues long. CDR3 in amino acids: CASSPNTGGLQPQHF. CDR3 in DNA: TGTGCCAGCTCGCCAAACACGGGTGGCCTTCAGCCCCAGCATTTT.

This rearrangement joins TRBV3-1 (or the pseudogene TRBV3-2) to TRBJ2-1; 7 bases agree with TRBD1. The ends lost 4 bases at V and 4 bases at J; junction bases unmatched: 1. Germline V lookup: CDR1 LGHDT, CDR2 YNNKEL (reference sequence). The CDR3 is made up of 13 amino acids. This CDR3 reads CASSPTGYNEQFF. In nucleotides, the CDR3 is TGTGCCAGCAGCCCGACAGGGTACAATGAGCAGTTCTTC.

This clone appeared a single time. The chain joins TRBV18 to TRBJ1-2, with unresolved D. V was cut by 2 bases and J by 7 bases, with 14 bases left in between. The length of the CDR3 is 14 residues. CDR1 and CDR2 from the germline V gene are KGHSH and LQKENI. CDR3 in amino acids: CASSPSPALGGYTF. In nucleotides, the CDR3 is TGTGCCAGCTCACCATCCCCCGCCCTGGGTGGCTACACCTTC.

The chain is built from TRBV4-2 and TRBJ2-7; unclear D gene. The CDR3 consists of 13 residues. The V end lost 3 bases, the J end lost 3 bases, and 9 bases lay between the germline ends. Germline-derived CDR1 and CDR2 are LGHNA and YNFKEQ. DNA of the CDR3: TGTGCCAGCAGCCACCAGCAGAACTACGAGCAGTACTTC. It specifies CASSHQQNYEQYF.

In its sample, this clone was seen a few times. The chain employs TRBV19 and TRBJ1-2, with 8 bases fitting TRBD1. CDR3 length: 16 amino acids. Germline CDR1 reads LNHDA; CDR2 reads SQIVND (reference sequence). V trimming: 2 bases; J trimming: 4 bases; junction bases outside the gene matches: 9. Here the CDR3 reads CASSIHFGTGGYGYTF. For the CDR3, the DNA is TGTGCCAGTAGTATACACTTCGGGACAGGAGGCTATGGCTACACCTTC.

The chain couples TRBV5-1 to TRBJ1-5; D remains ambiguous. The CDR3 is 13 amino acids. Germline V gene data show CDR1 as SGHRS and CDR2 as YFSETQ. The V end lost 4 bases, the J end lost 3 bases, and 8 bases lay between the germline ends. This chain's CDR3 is CASSLDNNQPQHF. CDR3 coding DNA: TGCGCCAGCAGCCTTGACAACAATCAGCCCCAGCATTTT.

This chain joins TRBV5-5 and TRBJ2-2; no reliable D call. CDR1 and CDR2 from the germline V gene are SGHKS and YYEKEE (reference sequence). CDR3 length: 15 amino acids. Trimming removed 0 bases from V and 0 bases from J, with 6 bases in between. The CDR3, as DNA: TGTGCCAGCAGCTTGGGAGAAACGAACACCGGGGAGCTGTTTTTT. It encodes CASSLGETNTGELFF.

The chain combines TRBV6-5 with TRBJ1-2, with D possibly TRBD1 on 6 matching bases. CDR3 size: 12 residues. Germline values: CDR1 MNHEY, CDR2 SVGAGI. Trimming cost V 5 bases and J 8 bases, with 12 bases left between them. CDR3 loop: CASSHTRGGYTF. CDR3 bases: TGTGCCAGCAGTCACACCAGGGGCGGCTACACCTTC.

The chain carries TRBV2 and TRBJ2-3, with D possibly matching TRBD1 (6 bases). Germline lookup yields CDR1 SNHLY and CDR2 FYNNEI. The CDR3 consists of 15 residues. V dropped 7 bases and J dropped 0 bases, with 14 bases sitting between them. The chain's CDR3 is CASTEEDRSTDTQYF. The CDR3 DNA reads TGTGCCAGCACCGAAGAGGACAGAAGCACAGATACGCAGTATTTT.